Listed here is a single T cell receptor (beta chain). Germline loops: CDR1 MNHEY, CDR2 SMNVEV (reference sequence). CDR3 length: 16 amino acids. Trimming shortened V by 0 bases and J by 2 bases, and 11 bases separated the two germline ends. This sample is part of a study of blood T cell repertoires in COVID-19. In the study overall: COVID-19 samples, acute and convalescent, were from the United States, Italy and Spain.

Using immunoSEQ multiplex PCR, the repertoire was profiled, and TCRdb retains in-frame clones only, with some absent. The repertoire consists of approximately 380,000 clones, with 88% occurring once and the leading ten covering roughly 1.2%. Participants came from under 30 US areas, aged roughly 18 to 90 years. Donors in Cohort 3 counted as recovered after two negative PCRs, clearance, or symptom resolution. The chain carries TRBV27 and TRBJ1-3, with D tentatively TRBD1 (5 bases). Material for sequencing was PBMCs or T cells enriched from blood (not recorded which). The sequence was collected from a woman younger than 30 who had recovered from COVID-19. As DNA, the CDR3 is TGTGCCAGCAGTTTATCAGCAGGGTTAACTGGAAACACCATATATTTT. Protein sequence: CASSLSAGLTGNTIYF.